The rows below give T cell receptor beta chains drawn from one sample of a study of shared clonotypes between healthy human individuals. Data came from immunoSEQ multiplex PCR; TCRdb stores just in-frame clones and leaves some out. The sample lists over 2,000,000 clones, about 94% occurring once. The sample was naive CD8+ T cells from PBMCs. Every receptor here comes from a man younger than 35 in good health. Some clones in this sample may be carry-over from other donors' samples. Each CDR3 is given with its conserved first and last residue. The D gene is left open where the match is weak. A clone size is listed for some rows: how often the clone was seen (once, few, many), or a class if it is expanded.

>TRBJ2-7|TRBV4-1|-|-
CASSQDWDVNGTPLNEQYF
TGCGCCAGCAGCCAAGACTGGGATGTAAACGGCACCCCTTTGAACGAGCAGTACTTC
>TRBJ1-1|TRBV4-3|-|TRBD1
CASSQGLDRGRDTEAFF
TGCGCCAGCAGTCAAGGGTTGGACAGGGGGCGCGACACTGAAGCTTTCTTT
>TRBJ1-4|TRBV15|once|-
CATSRGADNEKLFF
TGTGCCACCAGCAGAGGTGCGGATAATGAAAAACTGTTTTTT
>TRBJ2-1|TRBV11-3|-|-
CASSYTGHGNIDNEQFF
TGTGCCAGCAGCTACACAGGGCACGGGAATATCGACAATGAGCAGTTCTTC
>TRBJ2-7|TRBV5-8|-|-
CASSLYTAGTYEQYF
TGTGCCAGCAGCTTGTATACTGCTGGGACCTACGAGCAGTACTTC
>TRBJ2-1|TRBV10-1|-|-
CASSEPGARKLGEQFF
TGCGCCAGCAGTGAGCCTGGGGCCAGAAAACTGGGTGAGCAGTTCTTC
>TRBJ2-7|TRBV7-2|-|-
CASSLGPIAYEQYF
TGTGCCAGCAGCTTAGGTCCTATCGCCTACGAGCAGTACTTC
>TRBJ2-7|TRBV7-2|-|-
CASSLAYTAGLKRAEQYF
TGTGCCAGCAGCTTAGCCTACACAGCTGGGCTGAAGAGGGCCGAGCAGTACTTC
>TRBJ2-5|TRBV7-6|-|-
CASSLLARFETQYF
TGTGCCAGCAGCTTACTAGCGAGGTTCGAGACCCAGTACTTC
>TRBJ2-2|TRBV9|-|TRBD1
CASSGPRDRENTGELFF
TGTGCCAGCAGCGGGCCCAGGGACAGGGAAAACACCGGGGAGCTGTTTTTT
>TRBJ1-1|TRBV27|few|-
CASSALGGEAFF
TGTGCCAGCAGTGCTCTGGGCGGTGAAGCTTTCTTT
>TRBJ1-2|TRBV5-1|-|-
CASSATGNGYTF
TGCGCCAGCAGCGCCACAGGGAATGGCTACACCTTC
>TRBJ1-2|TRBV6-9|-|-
CANRGQSEGPSEGYTF
TGTGCCAATCGCGGACAATCGGAGGGCCCCTCTGAAGGCTACACCTTC
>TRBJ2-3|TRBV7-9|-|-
CASSPLGGEGTDTQYF
TGTGCCAGCAGCCCGCTGGGCGGGGAGGGCACAGATACGCAGTATTTT
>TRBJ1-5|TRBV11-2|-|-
CASSFSPSGDWPQHF
TGTGCCAGCAGCTTCTCCCCTTCTGGCGATTGGCCCCAGCATTTT
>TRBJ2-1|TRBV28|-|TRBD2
CASSRSGLAGEQFF
TGTGCCAGCAGCCGCTCGGGACTAGCGGGTGAGCAGTTCTTC
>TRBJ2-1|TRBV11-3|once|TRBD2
CASSLATSGYNEQFF
TGTGCCAGCAGCTTAGCGACTAGCGGTTACAATGAGCAGTTCTTC
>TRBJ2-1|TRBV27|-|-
CASSLTGANEQFF
TGTGCCAGCAGTCTTACGGGGGCGAATGAGCAGTTCTTC
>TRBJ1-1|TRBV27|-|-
CASSLIVKSAEAFF
TGTGCCAGCAGTTTAATAGTCAAGAGCGCTGAAGCTTTCTTT
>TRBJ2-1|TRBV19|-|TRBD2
CASSTPGLAGGYNEQFF
TGTGCCAGTAGTACCCCGGGACTAGCGGGAGGGTACAATGAGCAGTTCTTC
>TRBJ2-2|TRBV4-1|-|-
CASSQSSARAVGAGGELFF
TGCGCCAGCAGCCAATCGTCCGCGCGGGCAGTCGGGGCGGGCGGGGAGCTGTTTTTT
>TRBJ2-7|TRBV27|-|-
CASSPRGGNYEQYF
TGTGCCAGCAGTCCCCGCGGAGGGAACTACGAGCAGTACTTC
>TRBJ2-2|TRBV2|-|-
CASRFTTLTGELFF
TGTGCCAGCAGGTTTACAACTCTCACCGGGGAGCTGTTTTTT
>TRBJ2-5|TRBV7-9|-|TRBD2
CASSQSPPLLADQETQYF
TGTGCCAGCAGCCAATCCCCCCCTCTACTAGCGGACCAAGAGACCCAGTACTTC
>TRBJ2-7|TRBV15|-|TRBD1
CATSVGANRGMYEQYF
TGTGCCACCAGCGTGGGTGCGAACAGGGGGATGTACGAGCAGTACTTC
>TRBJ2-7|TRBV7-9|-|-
CASSARAGSYEQYF
TGTGCCAGCAGCGCCCGAGCGGGTTCCTACGAGCAGTACTTC
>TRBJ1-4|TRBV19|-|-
CASSIDGEAEKLFF
TGTGCCAGTAGTATTGACGGGGAGGCTGAAAAACTGTTTTTT
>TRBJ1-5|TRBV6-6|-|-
CASSYLGTTNQPQHF
TGTGCCAGCAGTTACTTAGGGACAACCAATCAGCCCCAGCATTTT
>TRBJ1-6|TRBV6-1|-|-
CAGGSPLHF
TGTGCCGGGGGGTCACCCCTCCACTTT
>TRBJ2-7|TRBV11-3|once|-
CASSLDYTGPFYEQYF
TGTGCCAGCAGCTTAGATTATACGGGACCTTTCTACGAGCAGTACTTC
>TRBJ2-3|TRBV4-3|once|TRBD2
CASSPDWAGEADTQYF
TGCGCCAGCAGCCCAGACTGGGCGGGAGAAGCAGATACGCAGTATTTT
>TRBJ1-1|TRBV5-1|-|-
CASSLEKARDEAFF
TGCGCCAGCAGCTTGGAAAAGGCCAGGGATGAAGCTTTCTTT
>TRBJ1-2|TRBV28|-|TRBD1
CASSAGTGIWDGYGYTF
TGTGCCAGCAGTGCGGGGACAGGAATTTGGGATGGCTATGGCTACACCTTC
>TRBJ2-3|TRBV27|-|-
CASSGVGLWGTQYF
TGTGCCAGCAGCGGGGTGGGGCTGTGGGGTACGCAGTATTTT
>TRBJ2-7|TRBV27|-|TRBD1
CASSWSPRQGAYEQYF
TGTGCCAGCAGTTGGTCCCCAAGGCAGGGGGCCTACGAGCAGTACTTC
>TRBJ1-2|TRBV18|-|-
CASSQRGRDYGYTF
TGTGCCAGCTCCCAGAGAGGACGGGACTATGGCTACACCTTC
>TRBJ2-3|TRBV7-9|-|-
CASRAGHTDTQYF
TGTGCCAGTAGAGCGGGCCACACAGATACGCAGTATTTT
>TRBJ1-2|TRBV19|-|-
CASSIDYGYTF
TGTGCCAGTAGTATAGATTATGGCTACACCTTC
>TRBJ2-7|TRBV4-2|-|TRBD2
CASSPMSGELYEQYF
TGTGCCAGCAGCCCCATGAGCGGGGAGCTCTACGAGCAGTACTTC
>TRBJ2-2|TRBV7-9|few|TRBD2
CASSNPGLEHGELFF
TGTGCCAGCAGCAACCCGGGACTAGAACACGGGGAGCTGTTTTTT
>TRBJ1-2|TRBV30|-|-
CASPEGGGGYGYTF
TGTGCCTCCCCGGAGGGGGGGGGCGGCTATGGCTACACCTTC
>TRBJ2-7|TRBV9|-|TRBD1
CASSLGTGGYEQYF
TGTGCCAGCAGCCTGGGGACAGGGGGCTACGAGCAGTACTTC
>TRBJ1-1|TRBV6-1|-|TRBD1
CASSDYRGGTEAFF
TGTGCCAGCAGTGATTACAGGGGAGGGACTGAAGCTTTCTTT
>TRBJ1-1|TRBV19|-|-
CASTGDLNTEAFF
TGTGCCAGCACCGGGGACCTCAACACTGAAGCTTTCTTT
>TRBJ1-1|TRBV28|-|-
CASSLPNREAFF
TGTGCCAGCAGTTTACCCAACAGGGAAGCTTTCTTT
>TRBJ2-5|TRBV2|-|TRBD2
CASMIGGGFGETQYF
TGTGCCAGCATGATCGGCGGGGGTTTTGGAGAGACCCAGTACTTC
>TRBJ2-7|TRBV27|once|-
CASSPSVSAEQYF
TGTGCCAGCAGTCCCTCCGTTTCCGCCGAGCAGTACTTC
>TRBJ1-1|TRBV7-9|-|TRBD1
CASTPRDRGLLSDAFF
TGTGCCAGCACCCCCCGGGACAGGGGGCTTTTAAGTGACGCTTTCTTT